These 21 T cell receptor beta chains came from one sample sequenced in a study of blood T cells in healthy people across ages. The authors ran a second PCR of about 6 to 12 cycles using a sample-barcoded 5' primer and a J-beta primer mix. TCRdb reprocessed the 5' RACE reads via MiXCR and lists one record per CDR3 protein. Among about 670,000 distinct CDR3 sequences listed, roughly half were seen once. The specimen sequenced was blood. These receptors all stem from a woman older than 75 in good health.

This clonotype was seen at least ten times. The chain is built from TRBV5-1 and TRBJ1-1; weak D call: TRBD1 (5 bases). Germline-derived CDR1 and CDR2 are SGHRS and YFSETQ. With 0 bases removed from V and 3 bases from J, the gap between germline ends came to 9 bases. The CDR3 sequence is 14 residues long. DNA of the CDR3: TGCGCCAGCAGCTTGGGGTCGGGGGACACTGAAGCTTTCTTT. Encoded protein: CASSLGSGDTEAFF.

The V and J genes are TRBV28 and TRBJ2-5; D is undetermined. The CDR3 has 15 residues. Germline assignment: CDR1 MDHEN and CDR2 SYDVKM. V was trimmed by 1 base and J by 1 base, leaving 10 bases between them. CDR3 sequence reads: CASSLYAVGQETQYF. CDR3 sequence (DNA): TGTGCCAGCAGTTTATATGCGGTAGGCCAAGAGACCCAGTACTTC.

The chain carries TRBV6-5 and TRBJ2-3; 7 nucleotides line up with TRBD2. The CDR3 extends over 13 amino acids. V shed 8 bases and J 2 bases; nucleotides not matched to a gene: 4. CDR1 is MNHEY and CDR2 is SVGAGI in the germline V gene. The CDR3, as DNA: TGTGCCAGCTCGCGGGAGTACACAGATACGCAGTATTTT. This sequence encodes CASSREYTDTQYF.

The rearrangement uses TRBV28 and TRBJ2-7, with a weak D call TRBD1 (6 bases). With the DNA end fitting TRBJ2-4 better, the J assignment may be wrong. Germline CDR1 MDHEN, CDR2 SYDVKM. This CDR3 contains 14 residues. Here the CDR3 reads CASVRPGRGNIQYF. The CDR3 DNA reads as TGTGCCAGCGTAAGACCCGGCAGGGGAAACATTCAGTACTTC.

This clonotype was seen just once. A much larger clone differs by one base, so this may be a read error. The chain recombines TRBV5-4 with TRBJ2-1; 8 nucleotides line up with TRBD2. The CDR3 runs to 16 residues. Germline values: CDR1 SGHNT, CDR2 YYREEE (reference sequence). The CDR3 DNA is TGTACCAGCAGCTTCCGAATCGGGAGGGTCAACAATGAGCAGTTCTTC. Translating it yields CTSSFRIGRVNNEQFF.

The rearrangement joins TRBV20-1 to TRBJ2-7; TRBD2 aligns across 10 bases. This CDR3 region has 14 residues. Germline CDR1 is DFQATT and CDR2 is SNEGSKA (reference sequence). Trimming took 4 bases from V and 1 from J; bases not matched to a gene: 4. In DNA, the CDR3 is TGCAGTGCTATACCACTAGCGGGGTCCTACGAGCAGTACTTC. This translates into CSAIPLAGSYEQYF.

This clonotype has only a few counts. One base away lies a much larger clone, so this may be a sequencing read error. The J gene is TRBJ2-7, the V gene TRBV29-1; 10 nucleotides line up with TRBD2. Germline CDR1 and CDR2: SQVTM and ANQGSEA. The CDR3 loop spans 14 amino acids. The V segment lost 4 bases and the J segment 7 bases; nucleotides outside the gene matches: 10. CDR3 loop: CSVGGLASDREQYF. The CDR3 bases are TGCAGCGTTGGGGGACTAGCGTCGGATAGGGAGCAGTACTTC.

The genes are TRBV11-3 and TRBJ2-2; 11 positions agree with TRBD2. Trimming removed 4 bases from V and 7 bases from J; junction bases left unmatched: 5. Germline CDR1 SGHNT, CDR2 YENEEA. The CDR3 length is 15 residues. The CDR3 coding sequence is TGTGCCAGCAGCTCGGACCTAGCGGGAGGCGGGGAGCTGTTTTTT. Amino acids: CASSSDLAGGGELFF.

Note on this clonotype: A much larger clone lies a single base off, so this may be a read error. This rearrangement joins TRBV11-1 to TRBJ2-7, with D possibly being TRBD1 (5 bases). The CDR3 extends over 14 amino acids. Germline CDR1 reads SGHAT; CDR2 reads FQDESV (reference sequence). V was clipped by 5 bases and J by 7 bases, with 18 bases between them. As DNA, the CDR3 is TGTGCCAGCAGCCATTCCAGGGCCCTCCTGGAGCAGTACTTC. This codes for CASSHSRALLEQYF. Filled out from reference TRBV11-1 and TRBJ2-7, the complete variable domain reads EAEVAQSPRYKITEKSQAVAFWCDPISGHATLYWYRQILGQGPELLVQFQDESVVDDSQLPKDRFSAERLKGVDSTLKIQPAELGDSAMYLCASSHSRALLEQYFGPGTRLTVT.

This clonotype was seen just once. This CDR3 is CASSYSISSGQSTDTQYF. CDR3 DNA: TGTGCCAGCAGTTACTCGATTTCTAGCGGACAAAGCACAGATACGCAGTATTTT. The chain is built from TRBV6-5 and TRBJ2-3, with TRBD2 identical over 7 bases. CDR3 length equals 18 residues. With 0 bases clipped from V and 0 bases from J, the junction kept 9 bases outside the gene matches. CDR1 and CDR2 from the germline V gene are MNHEY and SVGAGI.

This clonotype was recorded at least ten times. The chain uses TRBV20-1 and TRBJ2-5; D not certain. V lost 0 bases and J lost 5, with 16 bases in between. This CDR3 region has 15 residues. From germline, CDR1 is DFQATT and CDR2 SNEGSKA (reference sequence). DNA for the CDR3: TGCAGTGCTAGAGATCGGTCGGGCGTGCGGGAGACCCAGTACTTC. It translates to CSARDRSGVRETQYF.

With regard to this clonotype: One base away lies a much larger clone, so this may be a sequencing read error. The chain recombines TRBV20-1 with TRBJ2-1; D unclear. CDR3 size: 12 residues. Germline CDR1 DFQATT, CDR2 SNEGSKA (reference sequence). The CDR3 sequence: CGACERYNEQFF. The CDR3 DNA sequence: TGCGGTGCTTGTGAACGATACAATGAGCAGTTCTTC.

In DNA form, the CDR3 reads TGCAGCGTTGAAACTAGCGGGTCCACCTACGAGCAGTACTTC. Translating it yields CSVETSGSTYEQYF. The chain has TRBV29-1 and TRBJ2-7, with TRBD2 identical over 9 bases. Germline V lookup: CDR1 SQVTM, CDR2 ANQGSEA. V lost 2 bases, J lost 2 bases, and 4 bases stayed unmatched. This CDR3 is 14 amino acids long.

V usage is TRBV20-1 and J usage is TRBJ2-1; weak D call: TRBD2 (5 bases). The CDR3 covers 13 residues. V was clipped by 8 bases and J by 8 bases, with 19 bases between them. CDR1 and CDR2 (germline): DFQATT, SNEGSKA (reference sequence). The CDR3 region is CSPRDPAGDEQFF. CDR3 coding DNA: TGCAGTCCCCGCGACCCTGCCGGGGATGAGCAGTTCTTC.

This clonotype has a single count. This may arise from a read error, as a much more abundant clone is one base away. Because the CDR3's place on the DNA is in doubt, the DNA is left out and the CDR3 is given as listed by TCRdb. V gene TRBV7-2 combines with J gene TRBJ2-1; TRBD2 is the table's D call and was not checked against the DNA. The V gene's germline CDR1 is SGHTA and CDR2 FQGNSA. Termini included, the CDR3 measures 16 amino acids. CDR3 loop: CASSSVAGGTYNEQCF.

This clonotype was seen repeatedly, ten times or more. The V and J genes are TRBV6-6 and TRBJ1-4; D unclear. With 2 bases removed from V and 4 bases from J, the gap between germline ends came to 8 bases. The CDR3 runs to 14 residues. Germline lookup yields CDR1 MNHNY and CDR2 SVGAGI (reference sequence). The CDR3, as DNA: TGTGCCAGCAGTTACCATGAGGGTAATGAAAAACTGTTTTTT. Its protein is CASSYHEGNEKLFF.

This clonotype was detected many times. The gene calls are TRBV12-3 or TRBV12-4 and TRBJ2-1; no firm D call. Trimming stripped 5 bases from V and 12 bases from J, with 11 bases between. The CDR3 has 11 residues. The CDR3 nucleotides read TGTGCCAGCAGTCAAGGCCTTGCGCAGTTCTTC. It translates to CASSQGLAQFF.

This clonotype appeared many times. V and J are TRBV7-2 and TRBJ2-1, with D hard to call. The V end lost 1 base, the J end lost 15 bases, and 13 bases lay between the germline ends. Germline V gene sequence: CDR1 SGHTA, CDR2 FQGNSA. The CDR3 is 12 residues long. The CDR3 protein is CASSLVGGRRFF. In DNA form, the CDR3 reads TGTGCCAGCAGCTTAGTAGGCGGAAGACGGTTCTTC.

This chain joins TRBV15 and TRBJ2-4, with D hard to call. The J call is doubtful: the DNA matches TRBJ2-7 better. Per the germline V gene, CDR1 is LNHNV and CDR2 is YYDKDF (reference sequence). The CDR3 runs 11 residues. The CDR3 DNA sequence: TGTGCCACCAGCAGAGAACGCGAGCAGTACTTC. It encodes CATSREREQYF.

This clonotype was counted at least ten times. The rearrangement uses TRBV7-9 and TRBJ2-1, with 7 bases identical to TRBD2. The CDR3 loop spans 15 amino acids. V shed 3 bases and J 5 bases; nucleotides not matched to a gene: 7. Looked up from germline, CDR1 is SEHNR and CDR2 is FQNEAQ (reference sequence). The CDR3 reads CASSFWTSLHNEQFF. DNA for the CDR3: TGTGCCAGCAGCTTTTGGACTAGTCTTCACAATGAGCAGTTCTTC.

The chain uses TRBV2 and TRBJ1-4; TRBD1 might be the D (5 bases). The CDR3 is made up of 14 amino acids. Germline CDR1 is SNHLY and CDR2 is FYNNEI. Trimming took 1 base from V and 5 from J, leaving 8 bases between them. As DNA, the CDR3 is TGTGCCAGCAGTGAAGGACCAGGGAATGAAAAACTGTTTTTT. Translated, it gives CASSEGPGNEKLFF.